This T cell receptor beta chain appears in the sequencing data of a study of blood T cell repertoires in COVID-19. Here immunoSEQ multiplex PCR was the method, and the copy in TCRdb shows in-frame clones only, minus some. Here the sample spans more than 200,000 clones, around four fifths being singletons. Losses at the gene ends were 5 bases for V and 2 bases for J; bases not matched to a gene: 3. This CDR3 region has 13 residues. Per germline, CDR1 MGHRA and CDR2 YSYEKL. The J gene is TRBJ2-7, the V gene TRBV4-1; 7 bases fit TRBD1. The sequence came from a man aged 60 to 69 with acute or convalescent COVID-19. The sample taken for sequencing was peripheral blood. The CDR3 DNA sequence: TGCGCCAGCAGCAGGGACAGCGCCTACGAGCAGTACTTC. Amino acid sequence: CASSRDSAYEQYF.